This T cell receptor (beta chain) was sequenced for a study of CXCR3-negative and CXCR3-positive naive CD8 T cells. This CDR3 has 15 residues. Germline V lookup: CDR1 MDHEN, CDR2 SYDVKM. UMI-labeled 5' RACE yielded the TRB cDNA libraries. TCRdb reworked the 5' RACE reads into one entry per CDR3 protein, no DNA. With tens of thousands of distinct CDR3 sequences in the sample, the ten largest clones hold roughly 1.6%. A CD45RO-CCR7+CD27+CD95- profile was what naive CD8+ T cells displayed. What was sequenced was naive CXCR3- CD8+ T cells from blood. Subset denoted: CD45RO-CCR7+CD27+CD95- naive CD8+ T cells lacking CXCR3 (TNR3-). The sequence came from a human donor in good health. Some clones in this sample may be carry-over from other donors' samples. The J gene is TRBJ2-7, the V gene TRBV28; the D call of TRBD2 rests on TCRdb alone, since no DNA is present to check it. CDR3 protein: CASSLGQGSRWEQYF.